A single sample is the source of the 15 T cell receptor beta chains below, sequenced in a study of cytomegalovirus exposure and HLA in healthy donors. The study ran its PCR with 60 Vbeta and 13 Jbeta primers. Method: immunoSEQ multiplex PCR; TCRdb's copy keeps in-frame clones and lacks some. The sample lists some 150,000 clones, 80% seen once, with 2% to 3% in the top ten. The specimen was PBMCs. These receptors all stem from a man aged 45-65 years in good health and CMV-seronegative.

The V gene is TRBV4-2, the J gene TRBJ2-3; TRBD2 aligns across 13 bases. Germline V gene sequence: CDR1 LGHNA, CDR2 YNFKEQ. V shed 6 bases, J shed 5 bases, and the junction held 11 bases outside the gene matches. The CDR3 runs 17 residues. This chain's CDR3 is CASRGTSGRAGGDTQYF. Written as DNA, the CDR3 is TGTGCCAGCAGAGGTACTAGCGGGAGGGCCGGAGGAGATACGCAGTATTTT.

This chain joins TRBV5-1 and TRBJ1-3, with D possibly being TRBD1 (6 bases). The CDR3 runs to 17 residues. The V and J ends lost 0 bases and 2 bases respectively, with 15 bases between them. Looked up from germline, CDR1 is SGHRS and CDR2 is YFSETQ. CDR3 in amino acids: CASSLEFSGAAGNTIYF. The CDR3 region has the DNA TGCGCCAGCAGCTTGGAATTCTCAGGGGCAGCTGGAAACACCATATATTTT.

This chain connects TRBV7-3 to TRBJ1-1, with D unclear. The CDR3 is 13 amino acids. Germline CDR1 SGHTA, CDR2 FQGTGA. With 5 bases removed from V and 1 base from J, the gap between germline ends came to 8 bases. CDR3 DNA: TGTGCCAGCAGCCCGGAGGGGAACACTGAAGCTTTCTTT. Its translation: CASSPEGNTEAFF.

This clone turned up a few times. V is TRBV13 and J is TRBJ1-2, with D unresolved. The CDR3 extends over 16 amino acids. Trimming cost V 8 bases and J 4 bases, with 23 bases left between them. Looked up from germline, CDR1 is PRHDT and CDR2 is FYEKMQ (reference sequence). The CDR3 sequence: CASSQRELPLVYGYTF. CDR3 nucleotide sequence: TGTGCCAGCTCACAACGGGAGCTCCCATTAGTCTATGGCTACACCTTC.

This chain uses TRBV9 with TRBJ2-7; 9 bases are shared with TRBD1. With V trimmed by 0 bases and J by 1 base, 2 bases remained unmatched. The CDR3 covers 15 residues. Germline V gene lookup returns CDR1 SGDLS and CDR2 YYNGEE. CDR3 amino acids: CASSVGTGDSYEQYF. In DNA form, the CDR3 reads TGTGCCAGCAGCGTAGGGACAGGGGATTCCTACGAGCAGTACTTC.

The CDR3 protein is CASSLDMGHAYGYTF. The CDR3 nucleotides read TGCGCCAGCAGCTTGGATATGGGCCATGCTTATGGCTACACCTTC. This chain joins TRBV5-1 and TRBJ1-2; D unclear. The CDR3 extends over 15 amino acids. V lost 0 bases to trimming and J lost 5 bases, with 14 bases between them. Germline CDR1 reads SGHRS; CDR2 reads YFSETQ.

V gene TRBV30 combines with J gene TRBJ1-1; D unresolved. Germline values: CDR1 GTSNPN, CDR2 SVGIG (reference sequence). V was pared by 0 bases and J by 4 bases, with 9 bases between. This CDR3 has 13 amino acids. CDR3 bases: TGTGCCTGGAGTGTAGGAAGGAGCACTGAAGCTTTCTTT. This gives the protein CAWSVGRSTEAFF.

This chain joins TRBV11-3 and TRBJ2-3; TRBD2 agrees at 9 bases. The CDR3 is 16 amino acids. Per germline, CDR1 SGHNT and CDR2 YENEEA. V trimming: 2 bases; J trimming: 5 bases; junction bases outside the gene matches: 8. The DNA of the CDR3 is TGTGCCAGCAGCTTATATGGCGGGAGGGCGGGAGATACGCAGTATTTT. Translation: CASSLYGGRAGDTQYF.

This clone was found once. This sequence joins TRBV6-1 and TRBJ1-3; D ambiguous. The V end was cut by 0 bases, the J end by 0 bases, with 9 bases between. The germline CDR1 and CDR2 sequences are MNHNS and SASEGT. The CDR3 has 16 amino acids. CDR3 region: CASSEASRNSGNTIYF. CDR3 bases: TGTGCCAGCAGTGAAGCGAGCCGAAACTCTGGAAACACCATATATTTT.

The genes are TRBV19 and TRBJ2-2; the D is unclear. This CDR3 has 16 residues. Per the germline V gene, CDR1 is LNHDA and CDR2 is SQIVND (reference sequence). The V end lost 4 bases, the J end lost 1 base, and 13 bases lay between the germline ends. The CDR3 reads CASSTTFSGNTGELFF. For the CDR3, the DNA is TGTGCCAGTAGTACAACCTTCTCGGGGAACACCGGGGAGCTGTTTTTT.

V gene TRBV18 combines with J gene TRBJ2-7; 12 bases line up with TRBD2. Germline V gene lookup returns CDR1 KGHSH and CDR2 LQKENI. This CDR3 has 15 residues. V was pared by 0 bases and J by 6 bases, with 3 bases of the junction left unmatched. CDR3 protein: CASSPPLAGGSEQYF. In DNA form, the CDR3 reads TGTGCCAGCTCACCACCCCTAGCGGGAGGGTCCGAGCAGTACTTC.

This rearrangement joins TRBV6-5 to TRBJ2-7; weak D call: TRBD2 (6 bases). Trimming stripped 3 bases from V and 1 base from J, with 13 bases between. The germline V gene encodes CDR1 MNHEY and CDR2 SVGAGI. There are 15 residues in the CDR3. Here the CDR3 DNA reads TGTGCCAGCAGTTATGGGACTGGAAAGTCCTACGAGCAGTACTTC. It yields the protein CASSYGTGKSYEQYF.

The DNA for the CDR3 is TGTGCCAGCAGCCTAAAGACGACAGTAAACTATGGCTACACCTTC. Translating it yields CASSLKTTVNYGYTF. This chain links TRBV7-8 with TRBJ1-2, with D possibly being TRBD1 (5 bases). Trimming stripped 5 bases from V and 2 bases from J, with 15 bases between. The length of the CDR3 is 15 residues. Per the germline V gene, CDR1 is SGHVS and CDR2 is FQNEAQ.

J is TRBJ2-1 and V is TRBV2; TRBD1 might be the D (7 bases). The V end was cut by 1 base, the J end by 9 bases, with 16 bases between. The CDR3 consists of 15 residues. Germline CDR1 reads SNHLY; CDR2 reads FYNNEI. CDR3 nucleotides: TGTGCCAGCAGTGAAGGGGCCAGGGGGACTGGTGAGCAGTTCTTC. Its protein is CASSEGARGTGEQFF. Supplemented by reference TRBV2 and TRBJ2-1, the full variable domain reads EPEVTQTPSHQVTQMGQEVILRCVPISNHLYFYWYRQILGQKVEFLVSFYNNEISEKSEIFDDQFSVERPDGSNFTLKIRSTKLEDSAMYFCASSEGARGTGEQFFGPGTRLTVL.

V gene TRBV28 combines with J gene TRBJ2-2, with 10 bases lining up with TRBD2. From germline, CDR1 is MDHEN and CDR2 SYDVKM. The CDR3 has 16 residues. Trimming cost V 2 bases and J 8 bases; bases outside gene matches: 8. The CDR3 spells CASSLASGSSLGELFF. CDR3 nucleotide sequence: TGTGCCAGCAGTTTAGCTAGCGGGAGTTCATTGGGGGAGCTGTTTTTT.